This T cell receptor beta chain is from a study of T cell responses to AZD1222 COVID-19 vaccine. Findings and caveats of the study: Spike was spanned by vaccine-associated CD4 TCRs, which were dominant at 160-218 and 743-854. Within unmutated variant regions lay the reported targets of nearly half of spike-specific TCRs. After the peak T cell response, and only then, were repertoires sampled.

Of note for this clone: Its antigen is as yet unknown.

Pooling covered second doses at about 4 or about 12 weeks. The CDR3 contains 15 residues. Trimming at V came to 3 bases and at J to 9 bases, leaving 8 bases not matched to a gene. CDR1 is SGHNT and CDR2 is YYREEE in the germline V gene (reference sequence). Profiled with immunoSEQ multiplex PCR; TCRdb holds only in-frame clones, not every one. The data hold 90,000 to 150,000 clones, with roughly 86% observed a single time. The J gene is TRBJ2-1, the V gene TRBV5-4; 11 nucleotides agree with TRBD2. The material was peripheral blood, obtained 28 days after the second AZD1222 dose. The clonotype was recovered from an adult who received the AZD1222 COVID-19 vaccine. CDR3 loop: CASSSRLAGSGEQFF. In DNA, the CDR3 is TGTGCCAGCAGCTCCCGACTAGCGGGGTCTGGTGAGCAGTTCTTC.